The rows below give T cell receptor beta chains drawn from one sample of a study of blood T cells in healthy people across ages. Each CDR3 protein is one row after TCRdb ran MiXCR on the 5' RACE reads. The sample yields 710,000 or so distinct CDR3 sequences, roughly 20% seen once. Specimen: blood. These TCRs come from a man between 65 and 85 years old in good health. The CDR3 runs from the conserved cysteine through the conserved F or W. Fields, in order: J gene, clone size, D gene, V gene, CDR3 DNA, CDR3 protein. The D gene is left open where the match is weak. Size values are once, few and many counts, or a class for expanded clones, and some rows have none.

j_gene: TRBJ1-5
abundance: -
d_gene: -
v_gene: TRBV13
CDR3nt: TGTGCCAGCAGCTTAGGACCAAGTCAAATTAGCAATCAGCCCCAGCATTTT
CDR3aa: CASSLGPSQISNQPQHF

j_gene: TRBJ2-5
abundance: -
d_gene: TRBD2
v_gene: TRBV5-4
CDR3nt: TGTGCCAGCAGCTTGGCGCTAGCGGGAGTCCGAGAGACCCAGTGCTTC
CDR3aa: CASSLALAGVRETQCF

j_gene: TRBJ2-7
abundance: -
d_gene: -
v_gene: TRBV4-1
CDR3nt: TGCGCCAGCAGCCAAGATCGATCGGGGGCTTCCTACGAGCAGTACTTC
CDR3aa: CASSQDRSGASYEQYF

j_gene: TRBJ1-2
abundance: -
d_gene: TRBD1
v_gene: TRBV19
CDR3nt: TGTGCCAGTAGTAACCAGGGGGCTCGGGGCGGCTACACCTTC
CDR3aa: CASSNQGARGGYTF

j_gene: TRBJ2-7
abundance: few
d_gene: -
v_gene: TRBV4-3
CDR3nt: TGCGCCAGCAGCCAAGAAAGTCGCTCCTACAATGAGCAGCTCTTC
CDR3aa: CASSQESRSYNEQLF

j_gene: TRBJ2-5
abundance: -
d_gene: -
v_gene: TRBV28
CDR3nt: TGTGCCAGCAGTCGGGCAGGCCTCGACAAAGAGACCCAGTACTTC
CDR3aa: CASSRAGLDKETQYF

j_gene: TRBJ2-1
abundance: -
d_gene: TRBD2
v_gene: TRBV5-5
CDR3nt: TGTGCCAGCAGCCCGCGGGGGGACAATGAGCAGTTCTTC
CDR3aa: CASSPRGDNEQFF

j_gene: TRBJ2-2
abundance: -
d_gene: -
v_gene: TRBV14
CDR3nt: TGTGCCAGCAGCCAAGAAGGGATCGGCGCGGGCGGGGAGCTGTTTTTT
CDR3aa: CASSQEGIGAGGELFF

j_gene: TRBJ1-1
abundance: -
d_gene: -
v_gene: TRBV6-6
CDR3nt: TGTGCCAGCAGTTCGACTAATGGGGGGGCAGGCACTGAAGCTTTCTTT
CDR3aa: CASSSTNGGAGTEAFF

j_gene: TRBJ2-3
abundance: few
d_gene: -
v_gene: TRBV6-6
CDR3nt: TGTGCCAGCAGTTACGTTGAGGATACGCAGTATTTT
CDR3aa: CASSYVEDTQYF

j_gene: TRBJ2-5
abundance: few
d_gene: -
v_gene: TRBV6-6
CDR3nt: TGTGCCAGCAAATCAACACAAGAGACCCAGTACTTC
CDR3aa: CASKSTQETQYF

j_gene: TRBJ2-3
abundance: -
d_gene: TRBD2
v_gene: TRBV11-2
CDR3nt: TGTGCCAGTCGGGAGGGAGGGACCGCTACGCAGTATTTT
CDR3aa: CASREGGTATQYF

j_gene: TRBJ1-2
abundance: -
d_gene: -
v_gene: TRBV4-2
CDR3nt: TGTGCCAGCAGCCAAGTGGCAGGGGATGGCTACACCTTC
CDR3aa: CASSQVAGDGYTF

j_gene: TRBJ2-1
abundance: -
d_gene: -
v_gene: TRBV7-6
CDR3nt: TGTGCCAGCAGCTTAGGGGGGGTGGGTGAGCAGTTCTTC
CDR3aa: CASSLGGVGEQFF

j_gene: TRBJ1-1
abundance: few
d_gene: -
v_gene: TRBV12-3/TRBV12-4
CDR3nt: TGTGCCAGCAGCTGGAGTGGGGCAGGGCCCCCTGAAGCTTTCTTT
CDR3aa: CASSWSGAGPPEAFF

j_gene: TRBJ2-4
abundance: -
d_gene: -
v_gene: TRBV11-2
CDR3nt: TGTGCCAGCAGCTCGGGGATCGGGGGCAAAAACATTCAGTACTTC
CDR3aa: CASSSGIGGKNIQYF

j_gene: TRBJ2-1
abundance: -
d_gene: -
v_gene: TRBV19
CDR3nt: TGTGCCAGTAGTAGGGGGGTTATTGGGGCGAGCTCCTACAATGAGCAGTTCTTC
CDR3aa: CASSRGVIGASSYNEQFF

j_gene: TRBJ2-5
abundance: -
d_gene: TRBD1
v_gene: TRBV6-1
CDR3nt: TGTGCCAGCAAAGGGCCGGGACAGGAAGAGACCCAGTACTTC
CDR3aa: CASKGPGQEETQYF

j_gene: TRBJ2-1
abundance: few
d_gene: -
v_gene: TRBV29-1
CDR3nt: TGCAGCGTTTCCGACCGGTACGACAGAGACAATGAGCAGTTCTTC
CDR3aa: CSVSDRYDRDNEQFF

j_gene: TRBJ2-1
abundance: few
d_gene: -
v_gene: TRBV5-1
CDR3nt: TGCGCCAGCAGCCTAGCACTCGGTAGGGAGCAGTTCTTC
CDR3aa: CASSLALGREQFF

j_gene: TRBJ2-1
abundance: few
d_gene: -
v_gene: TRBV6-2/TRBV6-3
CDR3nt: TGTGCCAGCAGTTACCGCGGGACAGTTTACAATGAGCAGTTCTTC
CDR3aa: CASSYRGTVYNEQFF

j_gene: TRBJ2-2
abundance: few
d_gene: -
v_gene: TRBV29-1
CDR3nt: TGCAGCGTCCTAAACACCGGGGAGCTGTTTTTT
CDR3aa: CSVLNTGELFF

j_gene: TRBJ1-3
abundance: -
d_gene: -
v_gene: TRBV7-2
CDR3nt: TGTGCCAGCAGCTTAAACCCACCGAGCTCTGGAAACACCATATATTTT
CDR3aa: CASSLNPPSSGNTIYF

j_gene: TRBJ1-6
abundance: -
d_gene: -
v_gene: TRBV10-3
CDR3nt: TGTGCCATCAGTGAGTTGGGAGGAGAGGGGACACCCCTCCACTTT
CDR3aa: CAISELGGEGTPLHF

j_gene: TRBJ1-2
abundance: -
d_gene: -
v_gene: TRBV30
CDR3nt: TGTGCCGGATCCAGGGGAGCTAACTATGGCTACACCTTC
CDR3aa: CAGSRGANYGYTF

j_gene: TRBJ1-2
abundance: -
d_gene: -
v_gene: TRBV15
CDR3nt: TGTGCCACCAGCAGAGATCCGTCGGGGAATGACTACACCTTC
CDR3aa: CATSRDPSGNDYTF

j_gene: TRBJ1-4
abundance: few
d_gene: -
v_gene: TRBV6-6
CDR3nt: TGTGCCAGCAGGGAGGTTAATGAAAAACTGTTTTTT
CDR3aa: CASREVNEKLFF

j_gene: TRBJ2-7
abundance: -
d_gene: -
v_gene: TRBV18
CDR3nt: TGTGCCAGCTCTATGGCGACAGGAGTCTACGAGCAGTACTTC
CDR3aa: CASSMATGVYEQYF

j_gene: TRBJ2-3
abundance: many
d_gene: -
v_gene: TRBV29-1
CDR3nt: TGCAGCGTTGAGGGAGGAGCGACAGATACGCAGTATTTT
CDR3aa: CSVEGGATDTQYF

j_gene: TRBJ2-3
abundance: -
d_gene: -
v_gene: TRBV4-3
CDR3nt: TGCGCCAGCCGGTGGGGACATTCCACAGATACGCAGTATTTT
CDR3aa: CASRWGHSTDTQYF

j_gene: TRBJ2-3
abundance: many
d_gene: -
v_gene: TRBV5-1
CDR3nt: TGCGCCAGCATGGCGGGGGCCAGCACAGATACGCAGTATTTT
CDR3aa: CASMAGASTDTQYF

j_gene: TRBJ2-1
abundance: few
d_gene: -
v_gene: TRBV3-1
CDR3nt: TGTGCCAGCGAGAAGGGGGGGAAGAGCTCCTACAATGAGCAGTTCTTC
CDR3aa: CASEKGGKSSYNEQFF

j_gene: TRBJ1-5
abundance: -
d_gene: TRBD1
v_gene: TRBV7-9
CDR3nt: TGTGCCAGCAGCTTAGCGGAGGGGACAGGGCATCAGCCCCAGCATTTT
CDR3aa: CASSLAEGTGHQPQHF

j_gene: TRBJ2-5
abundance: few
d_gene: TRBD2
v_gene: TRBV12-3/TRBV12-4
CDR3nt: TGTGCCAGCAGTTTATCTGGACTAGCGGGAGGTACAGAGACCCAGTACTTC
CDR3aa: CASSLSGLAGGTETQYF

j_gene: TRBJ2-3
abundance: -
d_gene: -
v_gene: TRBV10-3
CDR3nt: TGTGCCATCTCGAGGAACCACACAGATACGCAGTATTTT
CDR3aa: CAISRNHTDTQYF

j_gene: TRBJ2-7
abundance: -
d_gene: -
v_gene: TRBV2
CDR3nt: TGTGCCAGCAGTGAAACCAGGGTTTCCTACGAGCAGTACTTC
CDR3aa: CASSETRVSYEQYF

j_gene: TRBJ2-2
abundance: few
d_gene: TRBD1
v_gene: TRBV5-5
CDR3nt: TGTGCCAGCAGTCCGGGACAGGGGGATCCTCAACACACCGGGGAGCTGTTTTTT
CDR3aa: CASSPGQGDPQHTGELFF

j_gene: TRBJ2-3
abundance: few
d_gene: TRBD2
v_gene: TRBV5-1
CDR3nt: TGCGCCAGCCAAGCGGGGACGACGGCAGATACGCAGTATTTT
CDR3aa: CASQAGTTADTQYF

j_gene: TRBJ1-3
abundance: many
d_gene: -
v_gene: TRBV6-6
CDR3nt: TGTGCCAGCAGTTACTCGGTATCCAGGGTAGGGTCTGGAAACACCATATATTTT
CDR3aa: CASSYSVSRVGSGNTIYF

j_gene: TRBJ1-6
abundance: many
d_gene: -
v_gene: TRBV7-4
CDR3nt: TGTGCCAGCAGCCAGAACCACTTT
CDR3aa: CASSQNHF

j_gene: TRBJ2-7
abundance: -
d_gene: TRBD1
v_gene: TRBV20-1
CDR3nt: TGCAGTGCAAGAACCGGGACAGGGAACTCCTACGAGCAGTACTTC
CDR3aa: CSARTGTGNSYEQYF

j_gene: TRBJ2-2
abundance: -
d_gene: -
v_gene: TRBV3-1
CDR3nt: TGTGCCAGCAGCCAGACGACTAGTTTCGGGGAGCTGTTTTTT
CDR3aa: CASSQTTSFGELFF

j_gene: TRBJ2-3
abundance: -
d_gene: -
v_gene: TRBV6-7
CDR3nt: TGTGCCAGCAGTTACCCCCGACAGCTACGCAGCTCAGATACGCAGTATTTT
CDR3aa: CASSYPRQLRSSDTQYF

j_gene: TRBJ1-4
abundance: few
d_gene: -
v_gene: TRBV7-6
CDR3nt: TGTGCCAGCAGCCCAGGACTGCCTGCAACTAATGAAAAACTGTTTTTT
CDR3aa: CASSPGLPATNEKLFF

j_gene: TRBJ2-5
abundance: few
d_gene: TRBD2
v_gene: TRBV20-1
CDR3nt: TGCAGAGCCGATAGCGGGATAGGTGAGACCCAGTACTTC
CDR3aa: CRADSGIGETQYF

j_gene: TRBJ2-1
abundance: -
d_gene: -
v_gene: TRBV5-6
CDR3nt: TGTGCCAGCAGCTTGTCGAGGGGGGGATACAATGAGCAGTTCTTC
CDR3aa: CASSLSRGGYNEQFF

j_gene: TRBJ2-5
abundance: few
d_gene: -
v_gene: TRBV5-1
CDR3nt: TGCGCCAGCAGCGTACAGGGTAGCCAAGAGACCCAGTACTTC
CDR3aa: CASSVQGSQETQYF

j_gene: TRBJ2-7
abundance: few
d_gene: TRBD1
v_gene: TRBV19
CDR3nt: TGTGCCAGTAGCCCTCGACAGGGAAGGGGTTTGTTGTTGGCGTCCTACGAGCAGTACTTC
CDR3aa: CASSPRQGRGLLLASYEQYF

j_gene: TRBJ2-5
abundance: few
d_gene: -
v_gene: TRBV20-1
CDR3nt: TGCAGTGCTAGAGAGGGACTTACCCAAGAGACCCAGTACTTC
CDR3aa: CSAREGLTQETQYF

j_gene: TRBJ2-1
abundance: few
d_gene: -
v_gene: TRBV29-1
CDR3nt: TGCAGCGTTAGGGTGGGGGGCTCCTACAATGAGCAGTTCTTC
CDR3aa: CSVRVGGSYNEQFF

j_gene: TRBJ1-1
abundance: many
d_gene: -
v_gene: TRBV7-6
CDR3nt: TGTGCCAGCAGCTTTGTCCCCCAGGGAGGCACTGAAGCTTTCTTT
CDR3aa: CASSFVPQGGTEAFF

j_gene: TRBJ1-1
abundance: few
d_gene: -
v_gene: TRBV6-5
CDR3nt: TGTGCCAGCAGTTCCCTACACCGAGAAGCTTTCTTT
CDR3aa: CASSSLHREAFF

j_gene: TRBJ2-5
abundance: -
d_gene: -
v_gene: TRBV3-1
CDR3nt: TGTGCCAGCAGCCAAGCAGACACTGGCTGGGAGACCCAGTACTTC
CDR3aa: CASSQADTGWETQYF

j_gene: TRBJ1-6
abundance: -
d_gene: -
v_gene: TRBV20-1
CDR3nt: TGCAGTGCTAGATCTGACTCACCCCTCCACTTT
CDR3aa: CSARSDSPLHF

j_gene: TRBJ2-3
abundance: -
d_gene: -
v_gene: TRBV24-1
CDR3nt: TGTGCCACCAGTAAGCCGGGGGCAGATACGCAGTATTTT
CDR3aa: CATSKPGADTQYF

j_gene: TRBJ2-4
abundance: -
d_gene: TRBD1
v_gene: TRBV29-1
CDR3nt: TGCAGCGCCCAACAGGGGGCGGATCTCATTCAGTACTTC
CDR3aa: CSAQQGADLIQYF

j_gene: TRBJ2-1
abundance: -
d_gene: TRBD2
v_gene: TRBV6-2/TRBV6-3
CDR3nt: TGTGCCAGCAGGCTGCAGGGACTAGTAGGCAATGAGCAGTTCTTC
CDR3aa: CASRLQGLVGNEQFF